A single sample gave rise to the 32 T cell receptor beta chains below, sequenced in a study of CD8+ T cells in alopecia areata. The authors extracted RNA and reverse transcribed it into cDNA as the sequencing template. Profiled with immunoSEQ multiplex PCR; TCRdb holds only in-frame clones, not every one. The sample lists about 56,000 clones, 96% seen once, with around 24% in the top ten. Sequenced material: CD8+ T cells sorted from blood, taken at week 0. Every receptor here comes from a human donor with alopecia areata.

Only one count was recorded for this clone. The rearrangement links TRBV4-2 to TRBJ2-3, with 8 nucleotides matching TRBD2. V lost 4 bases, J lost 1 base, and 7 bases stayed unmatched. Germline CDR1 is LGHNA and CDR2 is YNFKEQ. The CDR3 is made up of 16 amino acids. CDR3 residues: CASSLSPGLGTDTQYF. The CDR3, as DNA: TGTGCCAGCAGCCTCTCCCCGGGACTAGGCACAGATACGCAGTATTTT.

The chain couples TRBV6-4 to TRBJ1-5, with D unclear. Looked up from germline, CDR1 is MRHNA and CDR2 is SNTAGT. The CDR3 extends over 14 amino acids. Trimming took 2 bases from V and 0 from J, leaving 5 bases between them. The CDR3 loop is CASSDTPSNQPQHF. CDR3 nucleotide sequence: TGTGCCAGCAGTGACACCCCTAGCAATCAGCCCCAGCATTTT.

The V call is TRBV5-6, the J call TRBJ2-7, with D perhaps matching TRBD1 or TRBD2 (5 bases each). Between the trimmed V and J ends, which lost 0 bases and 3 bases, there was a span of 13 bases. CDR3 length: 15 residues. Germline assignment: CDR1 SGHDT and CDR2 YYEEEE. CDR3 sequence: CASSLAAGSIYEQYF. The CDR3 bases are TGTGCCAGCAGCTTGGCGGCAGGGAGTATCTACGAGCAGTACTTC.

The rearrangement uses TRBV11-2 and TRBJ1-2; no clear D gene. The V gene's germline CDR1 is SGHAT and CDR2 FQNNGV. V lost 0 bases to trimming and J lost 2 bases, with 10 bases between them. This CDR3 has 15 residues. The CDR3 coding sequence is TGTGCCAGCAGCTTAGATCGCGCAGTAAACTATGGCTACACCTTC. Translation: CASSLDRAVNYGYTF. Combining the CDR3 with reference TRBV11-2 and TRBJ1-2 gives the whole variable domain EAGVAQSPRYKIIEKRQSVAFWCNPISGHATLYWYQQILGQGPKLLIQFQNNGVVDDSQLPKDRFSAERLKGVDSTLKIQPAKLEDSAVYLCASSLDRAVNYGYTFGSGTRLTVV.

The V call is TRBV4-1, the J call TRBJ2-6, with D possibly TRBD1 on 6 matching bases. CDR1 is MGHRA and CDR2 is YSYEKL in the germline V gene. The V end lost 5 bases, the J end lost 6 bases, and 11 bases lay between the germline ends. The CDR3 loop spans 14 amino acids. The CDR3 spells CASSSGQMANVLTF. CDR3 nucleotide sequence: TGCGCCAGCAGCTCTGGACAGATGGCCAACGTCCTGACTTTC.

This clone was detected once. The gene calls are TRBV27 and TRBJ1-1, with a tentative D call TRBD1 (6 bases). V was trimmed by 0 bases and J by 6 bases, leaving 8 bases between them. The CDR3 contains 13 residues. Germline V gives CDR1 MNHEY, CDR2 SMNVEV (reference sequence). CDR3 in amino acids: CASSLSAGAEAFF. Written as DNA, the CDR3 is TGTGCCAGCAGTTTATCGGCAGGGGCTGAAGCTTTCTTT.

J is TRBJ1-1 and V is TRBV6-5; a weak D match, TRBD1 (6 bases). The CDR3 extends over 13 amino acids. The ends were cut back, 4 bases at V and 2 bases at J, with 8 bases in the middle. CDR1 MNHEY and CDR2 SVGAGI come from the germline V gene. CDR3 amino acids: CASSWTANTEAFF. DNA of the CDR3: TGTGCCAGCAGTTGGACAGCTAACACTGAAGCTTTCTTT.

This clone was picked up one time. V and J are TRBV9 and TRBJ1-2; 8 positions match TRBD1. CDR3 length: 14 residues. The V segment lost 3 bases and the J segment 2 bases; nucleotides outside the gene matches: 3. Germline CDR1 and CDR2: SGDLS and YYNGEE. The CDR3 region is CASSGGQANYGYTF. The DNA for the CDR3 is TGTGCCAGCAGCGGGGGACAGGCCAACTATGGCTACACCTTC. Full variable domain (missing parts from reference TRBV9 and TRBJ1-2): DSGVTQTPKHLITATGQRVTLRCSPRSGDLSVYWYQQSLDQGLQFLIQYYNGEERAKGNILERFSAQQFPDLHSELNLSSLELGDSALYFCASSGGQANYGYTFGSGTRLTVV.

The V call is TRBV7-8, the J call TRBJ2-1; 7 bases fit TRBD1. Germline CDR1 and CDR2: SGHVS and FQNEAQ. The length of the CDR3 is 16 residues. The J segment lost 0 bases and the V segment lost 5 bases, leaving 7 bases of the junction unmatched. CDR3 amino acids: CASSRDSLNSYNEQFF. The CDR3 DNA is TGTGCCAGCAGCCGGGACAGCCTGAACTCCTACAATGAGCAGTTCTTC.

The chain recombines TRBV27 with TRBJ2-1, with 14 bases identical to TRBD2. There are 15 residues in the CDR3. CDR1 is MNHEY, CDR2 SMNVEV, per germline (reference sequence). V was pared by 4 bases and J by 5 bases, with 1 base of the junction left unmatched. The DNA for the CDR3 is TGTGCCAGCAGTTCGACTAGCGGGGGGGACAATGAGCAGTTCTTC. Its protein is CASSSTSGGDNEQFF.

V is TRBV5-1 and J is TRBJ2-5; 10 bases line up with TRBD2. V shed 4 bases and J 3 bases; nucleotides not matched to a gene: 3. CDR1 is SGHRS and CDR2 is YFSETQ in the germline V gene. This CDR3 has 14 residues. The CDR3 spells CASSGGTSEETQYF. The CDR3 DNA reads TGCGCCAGCAGCGGTGGGACTAGCGAAGAGACCCAGTACTTC.

This chain links TRBV14 with TRBJ1-2, with a weak D call TRBD1 (5 bases). Germline V gene lookup returns CDR1 SGHDN and CDR2 FVKESK. With 1 base removed from V and 3 bases from J, the gap between germline ends came to 18 bases. The CDR3 runs to 17 residues. CDR3 in amino acids: CASSQGWGAGTDYGYTF. DNA of the CDR3: TGTGCCAGCAGCCAAGGGTGGGGAGCCGGGACCGACTATGGCTACACCTTC.

This chain uses TRBV30 with TRBJ2-3; 10 bases are a match to TRBD2. This CDR3 spans 18 amino acids. From germline, CDR1 is GTSNPN and CDR2 SVGIG (reference sequence). V lost 0 bases, J lost 4 bases, and 13 bases stayed unmatched. Here the CDR3 DNA reads TGTGCCTGGAGTGTATCCCCCAGCGGGGGGGCCCGGGCAGATACGCAGTATTTT. Protein product: CAWSVSPSGGARADTQYF.

The CDR3 DNA reads as TGCGCCAGCAGTGGGGGACGGAGCTACGAGCAGTACTTC. Its translation is CASSGGRSYEQYF. The chain recombines TRBV10-2 with TRBJ2-7; perhaps D is TRBD1 or TRBD2 (5 bases each). This CDR3 has 13 amino acids. Trimming took off 4 bases at V and 3 bases at J, with 10 bases between the two ends. Germline V gives CDR1 WSHSY, CDR2 SAAADI.

The gene calls are TRBV7-9 and TRBJ2-5; the match to TRBD2 covers 10 bases. The CDR3 loop spans 16 amino acids. Germline values: CDR1 SEHNR, CDR2 FQNEAQ (reference sequence). V was pared by 5 bases and J by 5 bases, with 11 bases of the junction left unmatched. For the CDR3, the DNA is TGTGCCAGCAGCCCCGTCCAAGCGGGGGGGCACGAGACCCAGTACTTC. Translating gives CASSPVQAGGHETQYF.

V usage is TRBV29-1 and J usage is TRBJ2-2; D may be TRBD1 (6 bases). The ends were cut back, 6 bases at V and 0 bases at J, with 17 bases in the middle. CDR3 length: 16 amino acids. Germline CDR1 is SQVTM and CDR2 is ANQGSEA. The CDR3 bases are TGCAGCGTCCTCTCCTTTCGACAGGCGAACACCGGGGAGCTGTTTTTT. Amino acids: CSVLSFRQANTGELFF.

The chain carries TRBV2 and TRBJ2-7; no clear D gene. This CDR3 has 13 residues. V lost 2 bases to trimming and J lost 3 bases, with 8 bases between them. CDR1 and CDR2 (germline): SNHLY, FYNNEI. The CDR3 DNA reads TGTGCCAGCAGTGAATTCACGGGCTACGAGCAGTACTTC. Translated: CASSEFTGYEQYF.

The chain uses TRBV27 and TRBJ2-7, with TRBD1 identical over 7 bases. J lost 2 bases, V lost 5 bases, and 12 bases had no gene match. Germline V CDR1 and CDR2: MNHEY, SMNVEV (reference sequence). There are 16 residues in the CDR3. CDR3 sequence (DNA): TGTGCCAGCAGTCCGCGTTGGGGACAGACAGCCTACGAGCAGTACTTC. Amino acid sequence: CASSPRWGQTAYEQYF.

The rearrangement uses TRBV30 and TRBJ1-4, with 8 bases lining up with TRBD1. The CDR3 is 16 residues long. With 5 bases clipped from V and 7 bases from J, the junction kept 15 bases outside the gene matches. The germline V gene has CDR1 GTSNPN and CDR2 SVGIG (reference sequence). CDR3 residues: CAWSLQGATSTEKLFF. The CDR3 DNA sequence: TGTGCCTGGTCACTTCAGGGGGCGACCTCGACTGAAAAACTGTTTTTT.

The V and J genes are TRBV4-1 and TRBJ2-1; no reliable D call. Germline V gene lookup returns CDR1 MGHRA and CDR2 YSYEKL. This CDR3 is built from 14 residues. The V gene lost 0 bases and the J gene lost 10 bases, with 13 bases spanning the gap. CDR3 residues: CASSQESRAHEQFF. The CDR3 DNA is TGCGCCAGCAGCCAAGAGTCCCGCGCCCACGAGCAGTTCTTC.

The chain combines TRBV19 with TRBJ1-5, with 7 bases identical to TRBD1. Germline loops: CDR1 LNHDA, CDR2 SQIVND (reference sequence). CDR3 length equals 15 residues. V shed 4 bases, J shed 2 bases, and the junction held 5 bases outside the gene matches. CDR3 bases: TGTGCCAGTAGTAGGGGAACAGGGGGCAATCAGCCCCAGCATTTT. Protein product: CASSRGTGGNQPQHF.

The chain uses TRBV29-1 and TRBJ2-1; 10 nucleotides line up with TRBD2. The CDR3 has 16 amino acids. CDR1 and CDR2 (germline): SQVTM, ANQGSEA. With 3 bases clipped from V and 4 bases from J, the junction kept 9 bases outside the gene matches. CDR3 residues: CSVEGSGGPGYNEQFF. Written as DNA, the CDR3 is TGCAGCGTTGAGGGTAGCGGGGGGCCCGGATACAATGAGCAGTTCTTC.

The rearrangement links TRBV7-2 to TRBJ2-6; D not resolved. The CDR3 is 15 amino acids. CDR1 and CDR2 (germline): SGHTA, FQGNSA. Deletions cut 1 base from V and 1 base from J, with 5 bases between. CDR3 amino acids: CASSLGVSGANVLTF. The CDR3 bases are TGTGCCAGCAGCTTAGGTGTTTCTGGGGCCAACGTCCTGACTTTC.

The chain combines TRBV6-5 with TRBJ2-3; D not certain. CDR1 is MNHEY, CDR2 SVGAGI, per germline. Between the trimmed V and J ends, which lost 4 bases and 0 bases, there was a span of 5 bases. The CDR3 loop spans 13 amino acids. The CDR3 loop reads CASSFQSTDTQYF. In DNA, the CDR3 is TGTGCCAGCAGTTTCCAAAGCACAGATACGCAGTATTTT.

V and J are TRBV9 and TRBJ1-3; D might be TRBD1 (5 bases). This CDR3 is 16 amino acids long. Germline V gene sequence: CDR1 SGDLS, CDR2 YYNGEE. Trimming pared 3 bases from V and 2 bases from J, leaving 15 bases between. CDR3 bases: TGTGCCAGCAGCGACTCTCCGGGGGATGCTGGAAACACCATATATTTT. Its protein product is CASSDSPGDAGNTIYF.

This chain joins TRBV5-5 and TRBJ2-7; D remains unclear. The V gene lost 2 bases and the J gene lost 0 bases, with 9 bases spanning the gap. Germline loops: CDR1 SGHKS, CDR2 YYEKEE (reference sequence). This CDR3 spans 14 amino acids. Here the CDR3 reads CASSLDSPSYEQYF. CDR3 DNA: TGTGCCAGCAGCTTAGACTCCCCCTCCTACGAGCAGTACTTC.

This chain links TRBV5-4 with TRBJ2-5, with D unresolved. Trimming shortened V by 0 bases and J by 4 bases, and 13 bases separated the two germline ends. Germline V lookup: CDR1 SGHNT, CDR2 YYREEE (reference sequence). The CDR3 has 15 amino acids. CDR3 loop: CASSLASPLGETQYF. Here the CDR3 DNA reads TGTGCCAGCAGCTTGGCCTCACCCCTGGGAGAGACCCAGTACTTC.

This clone came up once. The gene calls are TRBV4-1 and TRBJ1-3; TRBD1 agrees at 7 bases. CDR1 and CDR2 (germline): MGHRA, YSYEKL. The V gene end was trimmed by 2 bases and the J gene end by 4 bases; junction bases not matched to a gene: 5. CDR3 length: 15 amino acids. In DNA, the CDR3 is TGCGCCAGCAGCCAAACGGCAGGGGGAGGAAACACCATATATTTT. This codes for CASSQTAGGGNTIYF.

V and J are TRBV4-2 and TRBJ2-3; D possibly corresponds to TRBD2 (6 bases). This CDR3 spans 17 amino acids. V dropped 1 base and J dropped 2 bases, with 16 bases sitting between them. CDR1 and CDR2 (germline): LGHNA, YNFKEQ. CDR3 sequence (DNA): TGTGCCAGCAGCCAAGGGGGGGTTCTCATGATCACAGATACGCAGTATTTT. This codes for CASSQGGVLMITDTQYF.

This chain uses TRBV29-1 with TRBJ1-1; D unclear. The ends were cut back, 7 bases at V and 1 base at J, with 16 bases in the middle. CDR3 length: 14 residues. The germline V gene encodes CDR1 SQVTM and CDR2 ANQGSEA. The CDR3 DNA follows: TGCAGCGCATGTTCCCCAGCACGGAACACTGAAGCTTTCTTT. Encoded protein: CSACSPARNTEAFF.

The rearrangement joins TRBV11-2 to TRBJ1-1, with no clear D. The CDR3 spans 11 residues. Trimming took 1 base from V and 10 from J, leaving 7 bases between them. Germline CDR1 is SGHAT and CDR2 is FQNNGV. CDR3 DNA sequence: TGTGCCAGCAGCTTAGGCAGCAGAGCTTTCTTT. Protein: CASSLGSRAFF.

The chain links TRBV6-1 to TRBJ2-7; the D gene is possibly TRBD2 (6 bases). Germline loops: CDR1 MNHNS, CDR2 SASEGT. The V gene lost 0 bases and the J gene lost 5 bases, with 14 bases spanning the gap. The CDR3 runs to 15 residues. The CDR3 reads CASSEAGGLAHEQYF. The CDR3, as DNA: TGTGCCAGCAGTGAAGCGGGAGGTCTTGCCCACGAGCAGTACTTC.